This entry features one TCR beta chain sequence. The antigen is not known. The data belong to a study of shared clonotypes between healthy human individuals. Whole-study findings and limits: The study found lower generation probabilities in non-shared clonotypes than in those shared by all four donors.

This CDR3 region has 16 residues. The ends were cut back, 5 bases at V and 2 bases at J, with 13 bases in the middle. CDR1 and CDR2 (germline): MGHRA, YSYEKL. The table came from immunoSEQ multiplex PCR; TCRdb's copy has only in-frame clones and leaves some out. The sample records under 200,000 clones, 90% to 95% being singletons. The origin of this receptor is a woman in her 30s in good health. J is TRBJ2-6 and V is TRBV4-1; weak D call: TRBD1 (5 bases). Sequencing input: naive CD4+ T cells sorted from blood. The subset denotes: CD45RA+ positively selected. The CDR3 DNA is TGCGCCAGCAGCGCACTAACAGGAGCTGGGGCCAACGTCCTGACTTTC. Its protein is CASSALTGAGANVLTF.